The 32 T cell receptor beta chains presented below share a single source sample, sequenced in a study of CXCR3-negative and CXCR3-positive naive CD8 T cells. Preparation of TRB cDNA libraries relied on 5' RACE carrying UMI labels. TCRdb reprocessed the 5' RACE reads and reports one entry per CDR3 protein, with no DNA. The sample has about 40,000 distinct CDR3 sequences; the top ten hold approximately 8%. Sequenced: memory CD8+ T cells from blood. These receptors came from a human donor in good health. Some clones in this sample may be carry-over from other donors' samples.

The chain carries TRBV6-6 and TRBJ2-3. The CDR3 runs 13 residues. Germline V gene data show CDR1 as MNHNY and CDR2 as SVGAGI (reference sequence). The CDR3 is CASSYPPPDTQYF.

J is TRBJ1-1 and V is TRBV4-3; TCRdb proposes TRBD1, but this gene call is untestable without DNA. The CDR3 has 14 amino acids. Germline loops: CDR1 LGHNA, CDR2 YSLEER. The CDR3 here is CASSQDRENTEAFF.

This chain uses TRBV7-2 with TRBJ2-1; absent DNA, TCRdb's TRBD1 call cannot be checked. Per the germline V gene, CDR1 is SGHTA and CDR2 is FQGNSA. This CDR3 region has 14 residues. This CDR3 is CASSLVGPWDEQFF.

The V call is TRBV7-2, the J call TRBJ2-1; TCRdb reports TRBD1, a call that lacks DNA to check it against. The CDR3 contains 13 residues. The germline CDR1 and CDR2 sequences are SGHTA and FQGNSA. CDR3 region: CASSSPGGNEQFF.

The rearrangement uses TRBV7-3 and TRBJ2-7. The CDR3 runs 13 residues. Germline CDR1 reads SGHTA; CDR2 reads FQGTGA. This CDR3 reads CASSQEMRYEQYF.

The chain is built from TRBV7-3 and TRBJ1-5. Germline V CDR1 and CDR2: SGHTA, FQGTGA. The CDR3 length is 15 residues. CDR3: CASSLTGQSNQPQHF.

The chain has TRBV28 and TRBJ2-5; TCRdb's assignment of TRBD2 cannot be checked, as there is no DNA. The CDR3 is 13 residues long. CDR1 and CDR2 (germline): MDHEN, SYDVKM. CDR3: CASSFPTGGAQYF.

J is TRBJ2-3 and V is TRBV28; TCRdb's assignment of TRBD2 cannot be checked, as there is no DNA. The CDR3 covers 14 residues. Germline loops: CDR1 MDHEN, CDR2 SYDVKM. The CDR3 sequence: CASSWSGGTDTQYF.

The genes are TRBV4-3 and TRBJ1-1; the D gene TCRdb calls, TRBD1, cannot be checked with no DNA. The V gene's germline CDR1 is LGHNA and CDR2 YSLEER. The CDR3 covers 15 residues. Here the CDR3 reads CASSLDRASNTEAFF.

The chain uses TRBV29-1 and TRBJ2-1; TCRdb names TRBD1, which stays unverified in the absence of DNA. Germline V gene lookup returns CDR1 SQVTM and CDR2 ANQGSEA. This CDR3 comprises 13 residues. CDR3 amino acids: CTTVEGAYNEQFF.

CDR3 protein: CASSMPNSETQYF. The V and J genes are TRBV19 and TRBJ2-5. Germline-derived CDR1 and CDR2 are LNHDA and SQIVND (reference sequence). CDR3 length equals 13 residues.

The V and J genes are TRBV29-1 and TRBJ1-2; TCRdb designates TRBD1, a call that cannot be tested without DNA. The CDR3 runs 13 residues. The V gene's germline CDR1 is SQVTM and CDR2 ANQGSEA. CDR3 residues: CSVPGQGTYGYTF.

CDR3 protein: CASTLGGETQYF. This chain uses TRBV7-9 with TRBJ2-5. The CDR3 runs to 12 residues. The germline V gene encodes CDR1 SEHNR and CDR2 FQNEAQ (reference sequence).

The chain carries TRBV2 and TRBJ2-1; TCRdb selects TRBD2, and the lack of DNA leaves this call unchecked. Per the germline V gene, CDR1 is SNHLY and CDR2 is FYNNEI. The CDR3 is 12 amino acids. The CDR3 spells CASMYTGTRLFF.

The genes are TRBV29-1 and TRBJ1-1. Germline CDR1 and CDR2: SQVTM and ANQGSEA. This CDR3 spans 12 amino acids. CDR3 region: CSVEDPGGWAFF.

This sequence joins TRBV7-3 and TRBJ2-1; as DNA is missing, the TRBD1 call by TCRdb cannot be tested. The CDR3 consists of 15 residues. CDR1 is SGHTA and CDR2 is FQGTGA in the germline V gene. CDR3 sequence reads: CASSLRPGTYNEQFF.

V is TRBV7-9 and J is TRBJ2-7; TCRdb picks TRBD1, but there is no DNA to check that call. The germline gives CDR1 SEHNR, CDR2 FQNEAQ (reference sequence). The CDR3 has 11 residues. The CDR3 reads CASSLGDEQYF.

This chain joins TRBV12-3 or TRBV12-4 and TRBJ2-1; TCRdb's D gene call, TRBD1, goes unchecked for lack of DNA. The CDR3 contains 14 residues. The CDR3 spells CACSPLDRYNEQFF.

J is TRBJ2-7 and V is TRBV27. The length of the CDR3 is 14 residues. Looked up from germline, CDR1 is MNHEY and CDR2 is SMNVEV (reference sequence). The CDR3: CASSLMGSSYEQYF.

The rearrangement joins TRBV6-6 to TRBJ2-3; TCRdb reports TRBD1, a call that lacks DNA to check it against. Germline CDR1 and CDR2: MNHNY and SVGAGI (reference sequence). This CDR3 spans 18 amino acids. CDR3 residues: CASSYSNNVWPTGNTQYF.

The genes are TRBV12-3 or TRBV12-4 and TRBJ2-7; as DNA is missing, the TRBD1 call by TCRdb cannot be tested. This CDR3 is built from 14 residues. The CDR3 sequence is CASSFRRGDYEQYF.

This chain uses TRBV7-3 with TRBJ2-1; there is no DNA to check the TCRdb D call of TRBD1. CDR3 length: 15 residues. The germline V gene has CDR1 SGHTA and CDR2 FQGTGA. The CDR3 sequence: CASSFSLGPVNEQFF.

This rearrangement joins TRBV7-2 to TRBJ1-2; the D call from TCRdb, TRBD1, cannot be confirmed without DNA. The CDR3 has 14 amino acids. CDR1 and CDR2 (germline): SGHTA, FQGNSA. This CDR3 reads CASSPHRDDYGYTF. Complete variable domain (other parts from reference TRBV7-2 and TRBJ1-2): GAGVSQSPSNKVTEKGKDVELRCDPISGHTALYWYRQSLGQGLEFLIYFQGNSAPDKSGLPSDRFSAERTGGSVSTLTIQRTQQEDSAVYLCASSPHRDDYGYTFGSGTRLTVV.

This chain links TRBV7-9 with TRBJ2-7; TCRdb reports TRBD2, a call that lacks DNA to check it against. Germline-derived CDR1 and CDR2 are SEHNR and FQNEAQ (reference sequence). This CDR3 region has 14 residues. CDR3 protein: CASSKGTSSYEQYF.

The rearrangement uses TRBV6-6 and TRBJ2-3; TCRdb proposes TRBD2, but this gene call is untestable without DNA. This CDR3 has 16 residues. Per germline, CDR1 MNHNY and CDR2 SVGAGI (reference sequence). CDR3 protein: CASSYSRGGDTDTQYF.

The J gene is TRBJ2-1, the V gene TRBV5-1. CDR3 length: 13 amino acids. Germline V gene data show CDR1 as SGHRS and CDR2 as YFSETQ. The CDR3 loop reads CASSLDRFNEQFF.

This chain connects TRBV29-1 to TRBJ2-7. Germline values: CDR1 SQVTM, CDR2 ANQGSEA. This CDR3 has 14 amino acids. The CDR3 reads CSVEVRIDPYEQYF.

The CDR3 sequence is CAWTTGRGTEAFF. The chain has TRBV30 and TRBJ1-1. This CDR3 is built from 13 residues. Germline CDR1 reads GTSNPN; CDR2 reads SVGIG (reference sequence).

The V call is TRBV7-2, the J call TRBJ2-5; TCRdb's D call of TRBD1 is untestable without DNA. CDR3 length: 13 residues. Germline V CDR1 and CDR2: SGHTA, FQGNSA. The CDR3 is CASSSPSGETQYF.

V is TRBV4-2 and J is TRBJ2-2; the TCRdb call, TRBD2, lacks DNA for checking. The CDR3 is made up of 16 amino acids. CDR1 is LGHNA, CDR2 YNFKEQ, per germline. CDR3 in amino acids: CASSQELAGGDGELFF.

V usage is TRBV4-3 and J usage is TRBJ1-2. Germline lookup yields CDR1 LGHNA and CDR2 YSLEER. This CDR3 spans 14 amino acids. Here the CDR3 reads CASSQDREGYGYTF.

The CDR3 loop is CASSPQAGLGSSYNEQFF. The chain combines TRBV5-1 with TRBJ2-1; the D call of TRBD2 rests on TCRdb alone, since no DNA is present to check it. The length of the CDR3 is 18 residues. Looked up from germline, CDR1 is SGHRS and CDR2 is YFSETQ.